The text below deals with one T cell receptor (beta chain). The sample belongs to a study of blood T cell repertoires in COVID-19. About the study: Sample material is recorded as cDNA or gDNA derived from T cells, B-cell-depleted T cells, or PBMCs.

Per the study methods: Amplification of reference gene primers was used by the study to estimate nucleated cell counts. Sequenced by immunoSEQ multiplex PCR; TCRdb stores in-frame clones only, minus some. D and trimming were read from the DNA, whereas the V and J calls and clone size are those reported in that table. The sample has more than 150,000 clones; about nine tenths are singletons. After removal of 4 bases from V and 5 bases from J, the junction contained 11 bases not matched to a gene. This CDR3 contains 16 residues. The germline gives CDR1 SGHTA, CDR2 FQGNSA. The chain employs TRBV7-2 and TRBJ1-1, with 9 bases identical to TRBD1. What was sequenced was peripheral blood. The receptor was derived from a man aged 35-49 years with acute or convalescent COVID-19. The CDR3 loop is CASSSYPGQGGTEAFF. In DNA form, the CDR3 reads TGTGCCAGCAGCTCCTACCCGGGACAGGGTGGAACTGAAGCTTTCTTT.